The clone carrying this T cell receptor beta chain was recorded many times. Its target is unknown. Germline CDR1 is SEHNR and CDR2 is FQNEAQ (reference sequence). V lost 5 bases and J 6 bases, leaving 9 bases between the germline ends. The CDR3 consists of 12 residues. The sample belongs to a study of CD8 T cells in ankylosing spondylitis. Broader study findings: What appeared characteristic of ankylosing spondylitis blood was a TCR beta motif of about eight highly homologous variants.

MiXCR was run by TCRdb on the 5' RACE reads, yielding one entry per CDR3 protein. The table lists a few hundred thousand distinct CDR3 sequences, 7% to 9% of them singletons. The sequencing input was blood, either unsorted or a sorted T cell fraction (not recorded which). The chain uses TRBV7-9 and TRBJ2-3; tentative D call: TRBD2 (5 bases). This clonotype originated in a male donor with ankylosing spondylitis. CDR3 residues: CASSTRVDTQYF. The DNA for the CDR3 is TGTGCCAGCAGCACTAGGGTGGATACGCAGTATTTT.